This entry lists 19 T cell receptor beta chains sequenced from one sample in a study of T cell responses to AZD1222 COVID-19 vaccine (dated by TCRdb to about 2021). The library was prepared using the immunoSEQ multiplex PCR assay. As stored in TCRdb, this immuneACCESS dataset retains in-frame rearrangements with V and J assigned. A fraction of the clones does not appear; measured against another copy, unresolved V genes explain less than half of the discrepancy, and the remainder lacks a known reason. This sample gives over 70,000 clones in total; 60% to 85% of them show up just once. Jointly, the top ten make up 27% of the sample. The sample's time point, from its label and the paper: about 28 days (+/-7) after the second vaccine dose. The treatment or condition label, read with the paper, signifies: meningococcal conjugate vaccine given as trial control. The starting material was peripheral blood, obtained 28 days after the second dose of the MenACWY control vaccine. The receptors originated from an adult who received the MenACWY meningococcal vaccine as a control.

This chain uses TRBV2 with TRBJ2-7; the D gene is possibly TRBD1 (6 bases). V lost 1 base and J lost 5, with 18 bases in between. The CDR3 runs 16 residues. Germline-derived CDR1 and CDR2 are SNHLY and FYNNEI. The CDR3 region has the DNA TGTGCCAGCAGTGAAGAGACAGGCCGCTTTAGGAACGAGCAGTACTTC. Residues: CASSEETGRFRNEQYF.

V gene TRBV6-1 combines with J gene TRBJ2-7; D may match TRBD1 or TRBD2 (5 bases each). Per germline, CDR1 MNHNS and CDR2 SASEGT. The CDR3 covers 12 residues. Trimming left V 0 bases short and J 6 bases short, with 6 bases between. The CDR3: CASSEAGGEQYF. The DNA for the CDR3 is TGTGCCAGCAGTGAAGCTGGGGGCGAGCAGTACTTC.

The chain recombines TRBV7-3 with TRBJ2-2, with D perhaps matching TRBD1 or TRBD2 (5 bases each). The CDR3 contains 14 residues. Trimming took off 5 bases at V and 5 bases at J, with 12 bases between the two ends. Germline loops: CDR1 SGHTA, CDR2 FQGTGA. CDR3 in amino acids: CASSTGPVTGELFF. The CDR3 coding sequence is TGTGCCAGCAGCACGGGACCGGTTACCGGGGAGCTGTTTTTT.

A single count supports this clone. The CDR3 DNA follows: TGTGCCAGTAGTATTCAGGCCGGGGATTATCAGCCCCAGCATTTT. It encodes CASSIQAGDYQPQHF. This chain connects TRBV19 to TRBJ1-5, with D unclear. Trimming shortened V by 3 bases and J by 5 bases, and 14 bases separated the two germline ends. Looked up from germline, CDR1 is LNHDA and CDR2 is SQIVND (reference sequence). The CDR3 runs to 15 residues.

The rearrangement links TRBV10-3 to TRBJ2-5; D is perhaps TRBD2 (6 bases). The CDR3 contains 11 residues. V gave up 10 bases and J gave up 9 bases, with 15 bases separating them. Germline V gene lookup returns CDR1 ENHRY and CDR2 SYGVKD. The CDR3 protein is CATRGEGAQYF. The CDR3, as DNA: TGTGCCACCCGCGGGGAAGGGGCCCAGTACTTC.

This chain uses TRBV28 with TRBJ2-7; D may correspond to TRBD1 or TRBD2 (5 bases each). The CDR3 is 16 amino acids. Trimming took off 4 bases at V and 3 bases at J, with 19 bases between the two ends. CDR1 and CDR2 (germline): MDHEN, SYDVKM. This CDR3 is CASSYTQGARVYEQYF. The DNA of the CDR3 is TGTGCCAGCAGTTATACTCAGGGAGCCAGAGTCTACGAGCAGTACTTC.

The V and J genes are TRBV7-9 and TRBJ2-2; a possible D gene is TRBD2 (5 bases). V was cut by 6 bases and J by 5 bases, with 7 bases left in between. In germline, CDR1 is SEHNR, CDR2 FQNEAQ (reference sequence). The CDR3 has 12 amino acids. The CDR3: CASRSGTGELFF. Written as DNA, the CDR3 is TGTGCCAGCAGGTCGGGGACCGGGGAGCTGTTTTTT. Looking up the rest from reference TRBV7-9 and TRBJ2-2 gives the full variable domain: DTGVSQNPRHKITKRGQNVTFRCDPISEHNRLYWYRQTLGQGPEFLTYFQNEAQLEKSRLLSDRFSAERPKGSFSTLEIQRTEQGDSAMYLCASRSGTGELFFGEGSRLTVL.

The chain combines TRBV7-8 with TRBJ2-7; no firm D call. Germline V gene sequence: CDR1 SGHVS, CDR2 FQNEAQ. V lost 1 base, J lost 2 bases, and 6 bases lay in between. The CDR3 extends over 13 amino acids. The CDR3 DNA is TGTGCCAGCAGCTTAGGGTCGGCCTACGAGCAGTACTTC. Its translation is CASSLGSAYEQYF.

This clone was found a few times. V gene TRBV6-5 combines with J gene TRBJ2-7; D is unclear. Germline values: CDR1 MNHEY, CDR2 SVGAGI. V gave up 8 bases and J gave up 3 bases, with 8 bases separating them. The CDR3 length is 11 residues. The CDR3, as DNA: TGTGCCAGCCGACAAGTCTACGAGCAGTACTTC. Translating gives CASRQVYEQYF.

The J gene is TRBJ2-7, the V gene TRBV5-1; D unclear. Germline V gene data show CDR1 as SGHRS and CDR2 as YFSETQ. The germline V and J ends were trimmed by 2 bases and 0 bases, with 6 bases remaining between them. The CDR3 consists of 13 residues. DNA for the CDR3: TGCGCCAGCAGCTTATCATTCTCCTACGAGCAGTACTTC. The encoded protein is CASSLSFSYEQYF.

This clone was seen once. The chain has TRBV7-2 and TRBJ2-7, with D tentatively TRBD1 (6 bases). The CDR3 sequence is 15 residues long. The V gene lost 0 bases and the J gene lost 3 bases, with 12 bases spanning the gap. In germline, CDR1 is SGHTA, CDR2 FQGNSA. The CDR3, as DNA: TGTGCCAGCAGCTTAGCTGCCAGGGGAGTCTACGAGCAGTACTTC. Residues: CASSLAARGVYEQYF.

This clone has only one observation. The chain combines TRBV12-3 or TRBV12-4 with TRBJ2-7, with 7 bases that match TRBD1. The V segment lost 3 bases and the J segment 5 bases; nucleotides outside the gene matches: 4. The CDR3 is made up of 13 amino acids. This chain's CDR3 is CASSFRGGHEQYF. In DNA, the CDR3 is TGTGCCAGCAGTTTTAGAGGGGGCCACGAGCAGTACTTC.

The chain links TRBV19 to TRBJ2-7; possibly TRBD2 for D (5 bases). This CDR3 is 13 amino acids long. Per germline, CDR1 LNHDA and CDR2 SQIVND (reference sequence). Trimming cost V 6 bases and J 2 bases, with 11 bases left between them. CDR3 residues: CASSTGNTYEQYF. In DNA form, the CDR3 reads TGTGCCAGTAGCACCGGGAACACCTACGAGCAGTACTTC.

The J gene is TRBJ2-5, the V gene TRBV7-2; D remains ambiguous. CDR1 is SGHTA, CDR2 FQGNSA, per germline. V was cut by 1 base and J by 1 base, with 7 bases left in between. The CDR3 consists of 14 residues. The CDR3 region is CASSLVISQETQYF. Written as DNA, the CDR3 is TGTGCCAGCAGCTTAGTTATCAGCCAAGAGACCCAGTACTTC.

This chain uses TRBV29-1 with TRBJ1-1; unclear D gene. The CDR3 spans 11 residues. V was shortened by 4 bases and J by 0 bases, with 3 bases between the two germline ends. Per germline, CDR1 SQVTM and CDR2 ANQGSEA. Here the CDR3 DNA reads TGCAGCGTTGGAATGAACACTGAAGCTTTCTTT. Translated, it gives CSVGMNTEAFF. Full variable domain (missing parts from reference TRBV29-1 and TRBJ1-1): SAVISQKPSRDICQRGTSLTIQCQVDSQVTMMFWYRQQPGQSLTLIATANQGSEATYESGFVIDKFPISRPNLTFSTLTVSNMSPEDSSIYLCSVGMNTEAFFGQGTRLTVV.

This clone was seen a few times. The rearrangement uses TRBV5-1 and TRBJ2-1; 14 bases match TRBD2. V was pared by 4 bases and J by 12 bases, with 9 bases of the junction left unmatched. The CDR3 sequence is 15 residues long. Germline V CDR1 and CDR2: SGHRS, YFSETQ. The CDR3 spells CASSAGTSGSRVQFF. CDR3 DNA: TGCGCCAGCAGCGCTGGGACTAGCGGGAGTCGGGTGCAGTTCTTC.

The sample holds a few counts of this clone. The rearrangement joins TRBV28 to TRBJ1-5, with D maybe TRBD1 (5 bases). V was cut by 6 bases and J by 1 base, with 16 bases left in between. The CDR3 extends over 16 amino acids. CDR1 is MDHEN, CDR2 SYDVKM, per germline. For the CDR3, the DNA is TGTGCCAGCAGCCCCCGGGTCGGGGCCAGCAATCAGCCCCAGCATTTT. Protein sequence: CASSPRVGASNQPQHF.

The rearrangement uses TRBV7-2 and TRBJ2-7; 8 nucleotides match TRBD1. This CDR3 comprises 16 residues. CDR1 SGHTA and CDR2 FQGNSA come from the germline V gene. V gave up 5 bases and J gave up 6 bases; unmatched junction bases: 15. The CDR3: CASSPDLGTGNLEQYF. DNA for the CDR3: TGTGCCAGCAGCCCAGATTTAGGGACAGGAAATCTCGAGCAGTACTTC.

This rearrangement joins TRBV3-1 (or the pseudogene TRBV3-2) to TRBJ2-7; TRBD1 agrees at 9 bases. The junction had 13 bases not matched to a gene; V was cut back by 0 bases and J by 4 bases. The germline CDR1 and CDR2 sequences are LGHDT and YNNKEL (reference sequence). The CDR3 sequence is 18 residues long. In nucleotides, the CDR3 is TGTGCCAGCAGCCAAGATGTCAACCCGCCGGGACAGGGATACGAGCAGTACTTC. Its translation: CASSQDVNPPGQGYEQYF.